This entry describes one T cell receptor (beta chain). Its antigen is not known. The data stem from a study of T cell responses to AZD1222 COVID-19 vaccine. Assay used: immunoSEQ multiplex PCR; TCRdb lists only in-frame clones, some missing. The data contain 120,000 to 150,000 clones, about 90% of them seen just once; the ten biggest clones take up around 8%. V dropped 4 bases and J dropped 5; count of bases not matched to a gene: 13. This CDR3 has 17 amino acids. Germline-derived CDR1 and CDR2 are MNHEY and SMNVEV (reference sequence). General study findings and limits: A rise in Spike-specific TCR breadth and depth followed two AZD1222 doses. The donors showed a predominance of white British ancestry and of females, with possible underestimation of clonal diversity.

This chain connects TRBV27 to TRBJ2-5, with TRBD2 matching over 10 bases. The clonotype originates from an adult who received the MenACWY meningococcal vaccine as a control. This specimen consisted of peripheral blood, obtained 28 days after the second dose of the MenACWY control vaccine. The DNA for the CDR3 is TGTGCCAGCAGTTGGGGCTTCCCTAGCGGGAGCCGGGAGACCCAGTACTTC. Translated: CASSWGFPSGSRETQYF.